A single sample is the source of the 5 T cell receptor beta chains below, sequenced in a study of vaccination and CD4 T cells after COVID-19 (dated by TCRdb to 2021 to 2024). Their specific antigens are unknown. The treatment or condition label on this specimen signifies: roughly 10-day PBMC culture with coronavirus spike peptide pools or control peptides (ViraFEST assay). Libraries came from PCR. For sequencing, an Illumina iSeq 100 was employed. DNA from cultured CD4+ T cells was subjected to TCR sequencing with the Oncomine TCR Beta short-read assay at the Johns Hopkins FTIC core. The public reads were reanalyzed by TCRdb: fastp trimming at Q25, MiXCR alignment, in-frame beta chains only. A single entry per CDR3 protein holds the most common genes and DNA from its merged rows. The sample records about 15,000 distinct CDR3 sequences, around 53% of which are singletons. The top ten hold approximately 11% of the sample.

Material for sequencing was CD4+ T cells from blood, cultured in vitro. Receptor source: a human donor who had recovered from COVID-19.

There are a few counts of this clonotype. The chain carries TRBV20-1 and TRBJ2-4; weak D call: TRBD2 (6 bases). Germline values: CDR1 DFQATT, CDR2 SNEGSKA (reference sequence). This CDR3 is built from 12 residues. The CDR3 DNA sequence: TGCAGCTTGGAGGGTTCGGCGGGCATTCAGTACTTC. This gives the protein CSLEGSAGIQYF.

The chain uses TRBV6-1 and TRBJ1-2, with TRBD1 matching over 11 bases. The CDR3 has 13 residues. The germline V gene encodes CDR1 MNHNS and CDR2 SASEGT. The V gene end was trimmed by 6 bases and the J gene end by 8 bases; junction bases not matched to a gene: 5. Here the CDR3 reads CASSLGQGAGYTF. The CDR3 DNA is TGTGCCAGCAGCCTTGGACAGGGGGCGGGCTACACCTTC.

The J gene is TRBJ2-1, the V gene TRBV20-1, with D perhaps TRBD1 (7 bases). The CDR3 is 14 amino acids. Trimming stripped 4 bases from V and 3 bases from J, with 13 bases between. Per germline, CDR1 DFQATT and CDR2 SNEGSKA (reference sequence). The CDR3 region has the DNA TGCAGTGCTATAAGGGGGCGGGGCTACAATGAGCAGTTCTTC. This codes for CSAIRGRGYNEQFF.

This clonotype was detected only a few times. The V call is TRBV7-8, the J call TRBJ2-1; D gene ambiguous. The CDR3 has 12 residues. Germline V gene sequence: CDR1 SGHVS, CDR2 FQNEAQ. Between the trimmed V and J ends, which lost 1 base and 10 bases, there was a span of 8 bases. CDR3 in DNA: TGTGCCAGCAGCTTAGAACGTGGGGAGCAGTTCTTC. Its translation is CASSLERGEQFF. Full variable domain (rest looked up from reference TRBV7-8 and TRBJ2-1): GAGVSQSPRYKVAKRGQDVALRCDPISGHVSLFWYQQALGQGPEFLTYFQNEAQLDKSGLPSDRFFAERPEGSVSTLKIQRTQQEDSAVYLCASSLERGEQFFGPGTRLTVL.

The gene calls are TRBV12-3 or TRBV12-4 and TRBJ1-1; no clear D. Trimming took off 6 bases at V and 6 bases at J, with 14 bases between the two ends. The CDR3 is 13 amino acids. Here the CDR3 DNA reads TGTGCCAGCAGCCAGGATCGGTTCGCTGAAGCTTTCTTT. Its translation is CASSQDRFAEAFF.